Listed below are T cell receptor beta chains from one sample, sequenced in a study of control samples from healthy donors and cancer patients. Measured with immunoSEQ multiplex PCR; TCRdb has only the in-frame clones, and not every one. The data show 90,000 to 100,000 clones, approximately 90% seen once. The sequencing sample was made of blood. The receptors stem from a woman aged 18-30 years in good health. CDR3s include the opening cysteine and the closing phenylalanine or tryptophan. Fields, in order: clone size, V gene, D gene, J gene, CDR3 protein, CDR3 DNA. The D gene is left open where the match is weak. Clone sizes are given selectively: once, few, many, or a class where the clone is expanded.

>.|TRBV11-1|.|TRBJ2-3
CASSSWGASSTDTQYF
TGTGCCAGCAGCTCATGGGGCGCGTCATCCACAGATACGCAGTATTTT
>.|TRBV7-8|.|TRBJ1-1
CASSRRRQMNTEAFF
TGTGCCAGCAGCAGGCGACGTCAGATGAACACTGAAGCTTTCTTT
>once|TRBV9|.|TRBJ1-1
CASSVEGSRNTEAFF
TGTGCCAGCAGCGTAGAAGGATCTAGGAACACTGAAGCTTTCTTT
>.|TRBV25-1|.|TRBJ1-3
CASSEVAPDVSGNTIYF
TGTGCCAGCAGTGAAGTAGCGCCAGATGTCTCTGGAAACACCATATATTTT
>.|TRBV6-6|TRBD1|TRBJ2-7
CASSYSGTGGYEQYF
TGTGCCAGCAGTTACTCCGGGACAGGGGGCTACGAGCAGTACTTC
>.|TRBV27|.|TRBJ1-1
CARLRMQDSLNTEAFF
TGTGCCAGGCTGAGGATGCAAGACAGTTTGAACACTGAAGCTTTCTTT
>.|TRBV9|TRBD2|TRBJ2-3
CASGLAGGADTQYF
TGTGCCAGCGGACTAGCGGGGGGTGCAGATACGCAGTATTTT
>.|TRBV6-5|TRBD1|TRBJ1-1
CASSYSQGAGTEAFF
TGTGCCAGCAGTTACTCGCAGGGGGCGGGTACTGAAGCTTTCTTT
>.|TRBV5-6|.|TRBJ1-1
CASSLRRTAGEAFF
TGTGCCAGCAGCTTGCGCCGGACGGCGGGGGAAGCTTTCTTT
>.|TRBV3-1/TRBV3-2|.|TRBJ1-2
CASSPIRKDTGGYTF
TGTGCCAGCAGCCCCATTCGTAAAGACACAGGTGGCTACACCTTC
>.|TRBV6-1|TRBD2|TRBJ2-4
CASSEGNSGVAKNIQYF
TGTGCCAGCAGTGAGGGGAACAGCGGGGTAGCCAAAAACATTCAGTACTTC
>.|TRBV5-1|TRBD1|TRBJ1-2
CASSAGQGAYYGYTF
TGCGCCAGCAGCGCCGGACAGGGGGCTTACTATGGCTACACCTTC
>.|TRBV3-1/TRBV3-2|.|TRBJ2-7
CASSQDLGSRAYEQYF
TGTGCCAGCAGCCAAGATTTGGGGTCCAGGGCCTACGAGCAGTACTTC
>.|TRBV6-1|.|TRBJ1-3
CASSEYQGRLSNTIYF
TGTGCCAGCAGTGAATATCAGGGACGCTTAAGCAACACCATATATTTT
>.|TRBV9|TRBD2|TRBJ2-1
CASSVTSGAYNEQFF
TGTGCCAGCAGCGTAACTAGCGGGGCTTACAATGAGCAGTTCTTC
>.|TRBV7-9|.|TRBJ1-2
CASSKEDGYTF
TGTGCCAGCAGCAAGGAGGATGGCTACACCTTC
>.|TRBV27|.|TRBJ2-1
CASSLGDEQFF
TGTGCCAGCAGTCTCGGGGATGAGCAGTTCTTC